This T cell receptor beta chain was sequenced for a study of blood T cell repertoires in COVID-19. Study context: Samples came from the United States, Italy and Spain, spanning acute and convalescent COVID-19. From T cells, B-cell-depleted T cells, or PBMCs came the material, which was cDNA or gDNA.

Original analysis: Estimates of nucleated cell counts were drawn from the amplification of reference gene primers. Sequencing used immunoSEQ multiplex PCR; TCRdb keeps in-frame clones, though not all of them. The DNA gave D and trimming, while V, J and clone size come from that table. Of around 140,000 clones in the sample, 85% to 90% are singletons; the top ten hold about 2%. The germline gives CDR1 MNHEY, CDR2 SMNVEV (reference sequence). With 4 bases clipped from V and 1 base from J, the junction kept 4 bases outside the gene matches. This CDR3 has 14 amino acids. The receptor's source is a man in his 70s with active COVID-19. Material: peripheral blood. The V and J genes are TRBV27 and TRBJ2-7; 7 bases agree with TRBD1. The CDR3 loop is CASSSSRGSYEQYF. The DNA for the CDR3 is TGTGCCAGCAGTTCGTCCAGGGGGTCCTACGAGCAGTACTTC.